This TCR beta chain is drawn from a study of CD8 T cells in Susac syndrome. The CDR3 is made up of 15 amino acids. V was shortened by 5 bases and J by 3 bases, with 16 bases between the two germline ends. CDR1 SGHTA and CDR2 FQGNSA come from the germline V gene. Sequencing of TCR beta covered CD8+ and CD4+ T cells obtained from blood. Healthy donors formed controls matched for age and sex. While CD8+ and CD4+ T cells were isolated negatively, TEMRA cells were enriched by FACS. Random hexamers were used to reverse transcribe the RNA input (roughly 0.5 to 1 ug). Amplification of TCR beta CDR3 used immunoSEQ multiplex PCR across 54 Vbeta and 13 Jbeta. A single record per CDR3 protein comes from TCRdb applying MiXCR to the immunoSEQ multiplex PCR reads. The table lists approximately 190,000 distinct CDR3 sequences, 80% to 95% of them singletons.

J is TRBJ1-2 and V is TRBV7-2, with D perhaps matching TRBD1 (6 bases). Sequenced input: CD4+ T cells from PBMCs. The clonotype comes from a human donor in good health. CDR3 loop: CASSPTHSGDYGYTF. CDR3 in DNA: TGTGCCAGCAGCCCTACCCACTCAGGGGACTATGGCTACACCTTC.